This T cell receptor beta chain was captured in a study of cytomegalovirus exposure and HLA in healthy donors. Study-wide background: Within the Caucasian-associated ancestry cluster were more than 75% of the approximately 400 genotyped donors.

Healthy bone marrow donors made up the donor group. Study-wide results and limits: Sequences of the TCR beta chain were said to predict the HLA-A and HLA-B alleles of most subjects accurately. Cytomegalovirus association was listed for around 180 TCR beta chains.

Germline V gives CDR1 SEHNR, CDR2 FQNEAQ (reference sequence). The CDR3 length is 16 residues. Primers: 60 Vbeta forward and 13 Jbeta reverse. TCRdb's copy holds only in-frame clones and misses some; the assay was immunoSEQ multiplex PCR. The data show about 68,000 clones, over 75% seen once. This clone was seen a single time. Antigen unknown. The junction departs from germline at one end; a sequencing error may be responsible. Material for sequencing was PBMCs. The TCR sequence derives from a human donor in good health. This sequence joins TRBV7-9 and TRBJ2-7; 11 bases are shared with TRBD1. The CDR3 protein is CSSSSTGTGGSYEQYF. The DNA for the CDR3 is TGTTCCAGCAGCTCGACCGGGACAGGGGGCTCCTACGAGCAGTACTTC.